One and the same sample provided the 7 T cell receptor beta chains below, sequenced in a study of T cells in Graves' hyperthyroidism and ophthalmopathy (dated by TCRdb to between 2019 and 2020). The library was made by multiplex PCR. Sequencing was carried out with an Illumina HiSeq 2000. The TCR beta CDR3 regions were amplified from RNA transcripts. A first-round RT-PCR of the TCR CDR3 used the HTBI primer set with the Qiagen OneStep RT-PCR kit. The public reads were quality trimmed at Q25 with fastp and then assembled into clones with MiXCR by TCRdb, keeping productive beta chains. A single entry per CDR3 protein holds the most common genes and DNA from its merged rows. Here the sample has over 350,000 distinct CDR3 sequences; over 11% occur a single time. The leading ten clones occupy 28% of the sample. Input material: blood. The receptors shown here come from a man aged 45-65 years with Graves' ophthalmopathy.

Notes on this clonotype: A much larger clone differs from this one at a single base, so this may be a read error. The CDR3 DNA reads TGTGCCAGTAGTAATACCGGGACTAGCGGCTACGTGCAGTACTTC. Its protein product is CASSNTGTSGYVQYF. This chain connects TRBV19 to TRBJ2-7; 11 bases agree with TRBD2. Germline V gives CDR1 LNHDA, CDR2 SQIVND (reference sequence). This CDR3 contains 15 residues. The whole variable domain, filled in from reference TRBV19 and TRBJ2-7, reads DGGITQSPKYLFRKEGQNVTLSCEQNLNHDAMYWYRQDPGQGLRLIYYSQIVNDFQKGDIAEGYSVSREKKESFPLTVTSAQKNPTAFYLCASSNTGTSGYVQYFGPGTRLTVT.

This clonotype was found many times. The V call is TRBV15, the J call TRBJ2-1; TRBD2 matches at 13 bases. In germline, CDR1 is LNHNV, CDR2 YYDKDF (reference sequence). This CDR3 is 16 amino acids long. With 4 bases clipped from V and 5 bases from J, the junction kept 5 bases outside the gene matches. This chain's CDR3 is CATSTRTSGRNNEQFF. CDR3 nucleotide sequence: TGTGCCACCAGCACGCGGACTAGCGGGAGAAACAATGAGCAGTTCTTC. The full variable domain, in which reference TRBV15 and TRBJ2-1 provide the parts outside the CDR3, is DAMVIQNPRYQVTQFGKPVTLSCSQTLNHNVMYWYQQKSSQAPKLLFHYYDKDFNNEADTPDNFQSRRPNTSFCFLDIRSPGLGDTAMYLCATSTRTSGRNNEQFFGPGTRLTVL.

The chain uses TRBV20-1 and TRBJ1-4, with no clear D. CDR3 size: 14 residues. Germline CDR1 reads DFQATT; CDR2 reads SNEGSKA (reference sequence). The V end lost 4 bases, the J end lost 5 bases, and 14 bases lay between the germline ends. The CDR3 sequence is CSAKDQNLNEKLFF. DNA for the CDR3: TGCAGTGCTAAAGACCAGAACTTAAATGAAAAACTGTTTTTT.

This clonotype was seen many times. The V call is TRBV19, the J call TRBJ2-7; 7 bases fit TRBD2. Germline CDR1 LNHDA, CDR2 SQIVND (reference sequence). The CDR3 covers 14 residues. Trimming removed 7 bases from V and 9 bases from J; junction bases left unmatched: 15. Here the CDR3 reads CASTSGTPDAGQYF. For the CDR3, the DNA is TGTGCCAGTACCAGCGGGACCCCCGACGCCGGGCAGTACTTC.

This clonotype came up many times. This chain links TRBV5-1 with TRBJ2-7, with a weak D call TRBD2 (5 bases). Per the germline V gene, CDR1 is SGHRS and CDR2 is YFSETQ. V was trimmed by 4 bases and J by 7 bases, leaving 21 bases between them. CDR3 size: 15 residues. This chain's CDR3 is CASSIGRDPYGEQYF. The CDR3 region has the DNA TGCGCCAGCAGCATCGGACGGGATCCCTATGGGGAGCAGTACTTC.

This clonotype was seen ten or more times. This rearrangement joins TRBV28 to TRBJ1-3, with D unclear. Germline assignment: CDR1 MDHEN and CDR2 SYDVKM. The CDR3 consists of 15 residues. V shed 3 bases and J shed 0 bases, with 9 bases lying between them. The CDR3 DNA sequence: TGTGCCAGCAGTTTTTCTCTCCCCTCTGGAAACACCATATATTTT. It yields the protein CASSFSLPSGNTIYF.

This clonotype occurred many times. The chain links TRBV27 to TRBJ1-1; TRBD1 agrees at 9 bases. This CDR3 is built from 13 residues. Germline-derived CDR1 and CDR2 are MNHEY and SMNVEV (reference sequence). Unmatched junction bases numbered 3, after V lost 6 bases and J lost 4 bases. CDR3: CASSWTGATEAFF. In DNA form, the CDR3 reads TGTGCCAGCAGCTGGACAGGGGCCACTGAAGCTTTCTTT.